This entry is about one TCR beta chain. The sample comes from a study of T cell changes during pregnancy in multiple sclerosis. The assay was immunoSEQ multiplex PCR, and TCRdb's table has in-frame clones only and misses some. The table has 55,000 or so clones, approximately 90% seen once. The ends were cut back, 8 bases at V and 3 bases at J, with 22 bases in the middle. The CDR3 sequence is 16 residues long. CDR1 is MNHNY, CDR2 SVGAGI, per germline (reference sequence). The material sequenced was CD4+ T cells from peripheral blood mononuclear cells, taken in the first trimester of pregnancy. The receptor's source is a female donor with multiple sclerosis, enrolled in a pregnancy study. The rearrangement joins TRBV6-6 to TRBJ2-5, with D maybe TRBD2 (5 bases). CDR3 region: CASELGGTKVKETQYF. In nucleotides, the CDR3 is TGTGCCAGCGAACTAGGCGGCACGAAGGTAAAAGAGACCCAGTACTTC.